The text below deals with one T cell receptor (beta chain). Its matching antigen is unknown. This table comes from immunoSEQ multiplex PCR, and its TCRdb copy is limited to in-frame clones, with some not included. The repertoire includes nearly 60,000 clones, roughly 77% of them detected once, and roughly 1% sits in the top ten. This sample was taken from a study of memory CD4+ T cells and cytomegalovirus serostatus. Study-level background: This sample comes from healthy Belgian adults, 9 CMV seropositive, approximately 24 seronegative. Study-level findings and limits: Suggested: most of the CMV-linked TCR signature lies in CD4+ memory cells. Of 150 to 200 reported CMV TCRbeta sequences, around 62 were found in memory CD4+ repertoires.

The sort gate was single viable CD3+CD4+CD8-CD45RO+ cells for memory CD4+ T cells. This clonotype originated in an adult in good health and CMV-seronegative. The sample consisted of memory CD4+ T cells from blood.

The CDR3 loop is CASSLLWDGGQPQHF. The CDR3 nucleotides are TGTGCCAGCAGCTTGCTCTGGGACGGTGGTCAGCCCCAGCATTTT. The chain combines TRBV5-5 with TRBJ1-5, with a tentative D call TRBD1 (5 bases). CDR3 length: 15 amino acids. The germline gives CDR1 SGHKS, CDR2 YYEKEE (reference sequence). Trimming pared 1 base from V and 6 bases from J, leaving 14 bases between.